The 21 T cell receptor beta chains listed next were all sequenced from one sample in a study of glioma-infiltrating T cells after dendritic cell vaccination (dated by TCRdb to 2016 to 2018). Library prep was done by the immunoSEQ multiplex PCR assay. TCRdb retrieved this table from immuneACCESS and kept in-frame rearrangements only. Not all clones are present; in checked studies, unresolved V genes account for under half, and no reason is known for the remainder. The sample records tens of thousands of clones, more than 80% of which are singletons. In total, the top ten clones hold approximately 2.1% of the sample. Explained via the paper, the time point label denotes: after dendritic cell vaccination, including at tumor progression/relapse. The input for sequencing was blood, taken after dendritic cell vaccination. The receptors shown here come from a human donor with glioblastoma.

The gene calls are TRBV2 and TRBJ1-1; D call uncertain. Trimming took 10 bases from V and 2 from J, leaving 17 bases between them. CDR1 is SNHLY, CDR2 FYNNEI, per germline. There are 14 residues in the CDR3. The CDR3 coding sequence is TGTGCCACAGCTCCGACATTCAGTAACACTGAAGCTTTCTTT. Its translation: CATAPTFSNTEAFF.

The chain has TRBV5-1 and TRBJ2-4; 8 nucleotides agree with TRBD1. This CDR3 region has 15 residues. Germline CDR1 SGHRS, CDR2 YFSETQ. J was trimmed by 6 bases and V by 4 bases; bases with no gene match: 9. The CDR3 protein is CASSQTRTGRNIQYF. In DNA form, the CDR3 reads TGCGCCAGCAGCCAAACTAGGACAGGGAGAAACATTCAGTACTTC.

The chain joins TRBV6-5 to TRBJ2-5; 7 nucleotides match TRBD2. Germline V gives CDR1 MNHEY, CDR2 SVGAGI. CDR3 length: 14 amino acids. With 2 bases clipped from V and 4 bases from J, the junction kept 4 bases outside the gene matches. The CDR3 nucleotides read TGTGCCAGCAGTTACGGGGCTAGCGGAGAGACCCAGTACTTC. It codes for CASSYGASGETQYF.

This rearrangement joins TRBV18 to TRBJ1-1, with 8 bases aligning to TRBD1. V shed 3 bases and J 3 bases; nucleotides not matched to a gene: 3. Germline V gives CDR1 KGHSH, CDR2 LQKENI. This CDR3 region has 14 residues. The CDR3 coding sequence is TGTGCCAGCTCACCCAGGACAGGGCACACTGAAGCTTTCTTT. Translation: CASSPRTGHTEAFF.

This clone was recorded a few times. The CDR3 nucleotides are TGTGCCACAGAAGCGGGGGTAAGCTCCTACAATGAGCAGTTCTTC. This codes for CATEAGVSSYNEQFF. The genes are TRBV10-3 and TRBJ2-1; 8 bases are a match to TRBD2. Germline CDR1 is ENHRY and CDR2 is SYGVKD. J was trimmed by 0 bases and V by 10 bases; bases with no gene match: 8. The CDR3 has 15 amino acids.

The V gene is TRBV7-6, the J gene TRBJ2-1; TRBD2 agrees at 12 bases. Germline lookup yields CDR1 SGHVS and CDR2 FNYEAQ. V shed 2 bases, J shed 1 base, and the junction held 12 bases outside the gene matches. The CDR3 extends over 20 amino acids. CDR3 in amino acids: CASSLFGASGGALSYNEQFF. DNA of the CDR3: TGTGCCAGCAGCTTATTTGGTGCTAGCGGGGGGGCCTTGTCCTACAATGAGCAGTTCTTC.

The chain links TRBV2 to TRBJ2-2; 7 bases line up with TRBD1. After removal of 6 bases from V and 6 bases from J, the junction contained 7 bases not matched to a gene. The CDR3 covers 14 residues. Looked up from germline, CDR1 is SNHLY and CDR2 is FYNNEI. CDR3: CASRIEQGAGELFF. CDR3 DNA sequence: TGTGCCAGCAGAATAGAGCAGGGGGCCGGGGAGCTGTTTTTT.

In its sample, this clone was seen a few times. The V call is TRBV2, the J call TRBJ2-2; 7 positions match TRBD2. Germline CDR1 SNHLY, CDR2 FYNNEI. Trimming removed 9 bases from V and 4 bases from J; junction bases left unmatched: 11. The CDR3 runs to 15 residues. The CDR3 here is CARSLGTTRTGELFF. The CDR3 DNA is TGTGCCAGATCCTTGGGGACTACCCGCACCGGGGAGCTGTTTTTT.

The chain employs TRBV6-1 and TRBJ2-1, with D possibly matching TRBD2 (7 bases). Germline V CDR1 and CDR2: MNHNS, SASEGT. This CDR3 has 19 residues. V was clipped by 2 bases and J by 8 bases, with 28 bases between them. This CDR3 is CASSEFDSSWGGAQDEQFF. The CDR3, as DNA: TGTGCCAGCAGTGAATTTGACTCCTCTTGGGGGGGGGCCCAGGATGAGCAGTTCTTC.

The chain has TRBV19 and TRBJ2-7; D possibly corresponds to TRBD1 (5 bases). The V end was cut by 9 bases, the J end by 0 bases, with 21 bases between. CDR3 length equals 16 residues. Germline V CDR1 and CDR2: LNHDA, SQIVND (reference sequence). Written as DNA, the CDR3 is TGTGCCAGCTCCCTAAGAGAAGGGGTGAGCTCCTACGAGCAGTACGTC. Its protein product is CASSLREGVSSYEQYV.

The chain recombines TRBV15 with TRBJ1-2; 7 bases match TRBD1. The germline V gene encodes CDR1 LNHNV and CDR2 YYDKDF (reference sequence). Germline trimming cut 5 bases from V and 0 bases from J; bases unmatched to any gene: 6. This CDR3 spans 15 amino acids. Here the CDR3 reads CATSLSGTANYGYTF. The DNA for the CDR3 is TGTGCCACCAGCCTGTCTGGGACAGCTAACTATGGCTACACCTTC.

This chain joins TRBV6-5 and TRBJ2-7, with TRBD1 identical over 7 bases. This CDR3 spans 15 amino acids. Germline CDR1 and CDR2: MNHEY and SVGAGI. The J segment lost 0 bases and the V segment lost 6 bases, leaving 8 bases of the junction unmatched. This CDR3 reads CASRDRRTVSYEQYF. The CDR3 bases are TGTGCCAGCAGGGACAGGCGGACGGTCTCCTACGAGCAGTACTTC.

The V call is TRBV18, the J call TRBJ1-2; the match to TRBD1 covers 9 bases. Trimming removed 3 bases from V and 8 bases from J; junction bases left unmatched: 10. This CDR3 contains 15 residues. The V gene's germline CDR1 is KGHSH and CDR2 LQKENI. CDR3: CASSPRDRVEEGYTF. DNA of the CDR3: TGTGCCAGCTCACCCCGGGACAGGGTTGAAGAGGGCTACACCTTC.

The chain has TRBV29-1 and TRBJ2-1; 7 bases are a match to TRBD2. V was clipped by 0 bases and J by 15 bases; unmatched bases: 8. The CDR3 sequence is 12 residues long. CDR1 is SQVTM, CDR2 ANQGSEA, per germline. CDR3 coding DNA: TGCAGCGTTGAAGATCTAATTAGCGGGCTGTTCTTC. It codes for CSVEDLISGLFF.

The chain joins TRBV6-1 to TRBJ2-7; the D is unclear. This CDR3 contains 13 residues. Trimming shortened V by 5 bases and J by 0 bases, and 8 bases separated the two germline ends. Germline assignment: CDR1 MNHNS and CDR2 SASEGT. The CDR3 protein is CASSWQSSYEQYF. Here the CDR3 DNA reads TGTGCCAGCAGTTGGCAAAGCTCCTACGAGCAGTACTTC.

J is TRBJ2-1 and V is TRBV30; 13 positions agree with TRBD2. The CDR3 runs to 16 residues. Germline V CDR1 and CDR2: GTSNPN, SVGIG (reference sequence). The V gene end was trimmed by 2 bases and the J gene end by 6 bases; junction bases not matched to a gene: 7. Written as DNA, the CDR3 is TGTGCCTGGAGTCCTACTAGCGGGAGGGCCTCCAATGAGCAGTTCTTC. Translating it yields CAWSPTSGRASNEQFF.

The chain couples TRBV6-1 to TRBJ2-2; D perhaps matches TRBD1 (6 bases). With 3 bases removed from V and 1 base from J, the gap between germline ends came to 15 bases. CDR3 size: 17 residues. Germline V gene data show CDR1 as MNHNS and CDR2 as SASEGT. The CDR3 sequence: CASSEVGQGKNTGELFF. The CDR3 nucleotides read TGTGCCAGCAGTGAGGTCGGGCAGGGGAAGAACACCGGGGAGCTGTTTTTT.

V and J are TRBV12-5 and TRBJ1-2; 9 bases agree with TRBD1. V was pared by 1 base and J by 8 bases, with 5 bases of the junction left unmatched. Germline CDR1 reads LGHNT; CDR2 reads FRNRAP. This CDR3 contains 14 residues. CDR3 nucleotide sequence: TGTGCTAGTGGTTTGGGGGGACAGGGTGAGGGCTACACCTTC. It codes for CASGLGGQGEGYTF. Variable domain in full (rest from reference TRBV12-5 and TRBJ1-2): DARVTQTPRHKVTEMGQEVTMRCQPILGHNTVFWYRQTMMQGLELLAYFRNRAPLDDSGMPKDRFSAEMPDATLATLKIQPSEPRDSAVYFCASGLGGQGEGYTFGSGTRLTVV.

This rearrangement joins TRBV11-2 to TRBJ2-1, with 7 positions matching TRBD1. CDR3 size: 15 residues. Per the germline V gene, CDR1 is SGHAT and CDR2 is FQNNGV. With 5 bases clipped from V and 4 bases from J, the junction kept 8 bases outside the gene matches. The CDR3 loop is CASSVGQWDYNEQFF. In nucleotides, the CDR3 is TGTGCCAGCAGCGTGGGACAGTGGGATTACAATGAGCAGTTCTTC.

The chain is built from TRBV11-2 and TRBJ2-2; D possibly corresponds to TRBD2 (5 bases). Trimming pared 7 bases from V and 6 bases from J, leaving 12 bases between. The CDR3 covers 13 residues. Looked up from germline, CDR1 is SGHAT and CDR2 is FQNNGV. CDR3: CASITFGAGELFF. The CDR3 region has the DNA TGTGCCAGCATCACATTCGGGGCCGGGGAGCTGTTTTTT.

V and J are TRBV27 and TRBJ1-3; D unclear. This CDR3 has 17 amino acids. Per germline, CDR1 MNHEY and CDR2 SMNVEV (reference sequence). V was clipped by 2 bases and J by 4 bases, with 18 bases between them. The CDR3 reads CASSLRQSGEWGNTIYF. The DNA of the CDR3 is TGTGCCAGCAGTTTACGGCAGTCTGGAGAATGGGGAAACACCATATATTTT.